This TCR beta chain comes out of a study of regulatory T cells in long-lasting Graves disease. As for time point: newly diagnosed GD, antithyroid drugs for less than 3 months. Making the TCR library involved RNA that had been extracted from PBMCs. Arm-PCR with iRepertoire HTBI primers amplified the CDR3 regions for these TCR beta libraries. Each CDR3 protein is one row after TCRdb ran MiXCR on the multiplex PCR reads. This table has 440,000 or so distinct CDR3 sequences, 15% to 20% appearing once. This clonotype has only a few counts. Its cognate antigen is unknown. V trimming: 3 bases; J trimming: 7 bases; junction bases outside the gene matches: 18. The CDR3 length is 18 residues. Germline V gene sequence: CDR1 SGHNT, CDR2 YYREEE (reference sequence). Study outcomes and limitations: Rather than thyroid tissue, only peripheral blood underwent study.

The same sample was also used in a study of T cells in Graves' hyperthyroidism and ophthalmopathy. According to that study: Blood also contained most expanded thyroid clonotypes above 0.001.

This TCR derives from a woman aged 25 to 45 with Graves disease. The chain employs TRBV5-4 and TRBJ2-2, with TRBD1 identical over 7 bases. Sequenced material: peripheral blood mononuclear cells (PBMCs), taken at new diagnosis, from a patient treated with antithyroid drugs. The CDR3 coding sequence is TGTGCCAGCAGCTCGGAGAGGGGAAGGGGGCTCGTTGTCGGGGAGCTGTTTTTT. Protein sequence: CASSSERGRGLVVGELFF.